This T cell receptor beta chain was documented in a study of cytomegalovirus exposure and HLA in healthy donors. The PCR employed 60 Vbeta primers together with 13 Jbeta primers. The repertoire was sequenced with immunoSEQ multiplex PCR; TCRdb's copy has only in-frame clones and lacks some. The table includes 150,000 to 200,000 clones, over 75% detected once. This CDR3 is built from 16 residues. The germline V gene encodes CDR1 SGHNT and CDR2 YYREEE (reference sequence). V shed 0 bases and J shed 4 bases, with 13 bases lying between them. This sequence originates from a female donor in good health and CMV-seronegative. V usage is TRBV5-4 and J usage is TRBJ1-4, with a possible D match to TRBD1 (5 bases). Material: PBMCs. CDR3 residues: CASSLAGGRGNEKLFF. CDR3 sequence (DNA): TGTGCCAGCAGCTTGGCGGGCGGAAGGGGTAATGAAAAACTGTTTTTT.